This entry features one T cell receptor (beta chain) sequence. No antigen is known for it. A read error is the likely source, as a far larger clone sits one nucleotide away. Using the deep immunoSEQ assay, multiplex PCR amplified TCR CDR3 regions from genomic DNA. Extracted genomic DNA from each cell subset was spread evenly across all wells of several immunoSEQ 96-well plates, with each plate serving as a replicate. Each replicate PCR for unsorted PBMC received around 330 ng genomic DNA, equal to about 30,000 T cell genomes. Ten immunoSEQ deep assay plates were used to sequence unsorted PBMC genomic DNA. Purified libraries were quantified with a Qubit 3.0 fluorometer, sized on a Bioanalyzer 2100, and re-quantified with the KAPA Library Quantification kit. A separate single-read 150-cycle Illumina NextSeq 550 flow cell was used to sequence each immunoSEQ 96-well plate. Per the authors' processing: Because the immunoSEQ output included only junctional sequences and no quality scores, the filtering could not be the same as the filtering used for full-length reads. Sequences were annotated with PyIR, a Python wrapper for IgBLAST v1.9, and V/J genes and CDR3 were assigned using IMGT germline references. Reads were removed for weak V/J assignments (E-value above 1e-6), missing CDR3, stop codons, out-of-frame junctions, or ambiguous translated residues. A V3J clonotype was defined by an identical inferred V gene, J gene, and CDR3 amino acid sequence. The percentage overlap between two repertoires was calculated by dividing the number of shared unique clonotypes by the size of the smaller repertoire. Repertoire richness was assessed with RTK rarefaction, the Chao1 estimator, and Recon v2.1 estimates of unobserved clonotypes. TCRdb mirrors the immuneACCESS table, restricted to in-frame sequences. Some clones are absent from its copies; in checked studies, under half trace to an unresolved V gene, and the reason for the others is unknown. V, J and clone size derive from that table, while D and trimming were established from the DNA sequence. Counted in this sample were approximately 480,000 clones; nearly 80% of them appeared once. The ten most abundant clones make up approximately 13% of the sample.

The data were taken from a study of shared clonotypes between healthy human individuals (TCRdb year 2020). Concerning the study at large: The cohort included a few men and a couple of women between 18 and 49 years of age. Leukapheresis yielded between about 0.94 and 9.5 billion PBMCs per donor. To estimate repertoire size and how much clonotypes are shared between individuals, the study performed deep sequencing of blood TCR repertoires from a few healthy adults. To increase sequencing depth and limit assay-specific biases, different laboratories used diverse techniques to prepare libraries and sequence TCR repertoires.

Donors were healthy HIV-negative adults with no recently reported acute infections or vaccinations. Every donor was a Caucasian adult residing in Nashville, Tennessee, USA. For unsorted samples, about 90 million PBMCs were counted, and genomic DNA was extracted using the QIAamp DNA Blood Mini kit. Blood was obtained by leukapheresis, after which PBMCs were separated by Ficoll-Histopaque density gradient centrifugation and cryopreserved in liquid nitrogen vapor phase. Unmatched junction bases come to 0, with V trimmed by 6 bases and J by 4 bases. Sequences SGHTA (CDR1) and FQGNSA (CDR2) are obtained from the germline V gene. Including cysteine and phenylalanine, the CDR3 has 15 amino acids. Only the CDR3 region is kept as DNA, spanning 45 bases read in frame from base 1. The paper as a whole reports these results and caveats: Sampling was restricted to blood, and TCR repertoires in tissue are likely to differ from TCR repertoires in blood. Pairwise subsampling indicated that sequencing depth was expected to affect the degree of clonotype sharing among donors. Because the study included a small number of donors, the genetic and exposure-history diversity represented was limited.

Sequenced: PBMCs. The receptor chain draws on TRBV7-2 and TRBJ2-1; 16 bases in the middle match TRBD2. The sequence derives from a woman aged 40 to 50 in good health. Some clones in this sample may be carry-over from other donors' samples. The CDR3 amino acid sequence is: CASRGLAGGYNEQFF. The nucleotide sequence is TGTGCCAGCAGGGGACTAGCGGGAGGGTACAATGAGCAGTTCTTC.